This TCR beta chain came from a study of molecular identifiers for immune sequencing clone quantification. Findings and limits, study-wide: Effector cells kept over 99% of their molecules in clones above 20 RNA copies, while naive cells kept under 1% there.

This clonotype was seen many times. Its antigen is as yet unknown. MiXCR, run by TCRdb on the PCR reads, gives a single entry per CDR3 protein. The sample records roughly 320,000 distinct CDR3 sequences, roughly 23% being singletons. This CDR3 contains 14 residues. Deletions cut 1 base from V and 4 bases from J, with 10 bases between. Germline loops: CDR1 SGHVS, CDR2 FNYEAQ. Sorted cell numbers of roughly 19,000 to 1,000,000, with 10%, 30% or 50% RNA, served as input for naive CD8 libraries. This clonotype was sampled from a human donor in good health. Some libraries in this study had Jurkat cell RNA spiked in. Sequencing used naive CD8+ T cells from blood, with Jurkat cell RNA spiked in. Specified subset: FACS-sorted CD8+CD4-CCR7+CD45RA+ naive T cells. V gene TRBV7-6 combines with J gene TRBJ2-5; D gene uncertain. In nucleotides, the CDR3 is TGTGCCAGCAGCTTAGGGCTGGCTGTAGAGACCCAGTACTTC. Its translation is CASSLGLAVETQYF.